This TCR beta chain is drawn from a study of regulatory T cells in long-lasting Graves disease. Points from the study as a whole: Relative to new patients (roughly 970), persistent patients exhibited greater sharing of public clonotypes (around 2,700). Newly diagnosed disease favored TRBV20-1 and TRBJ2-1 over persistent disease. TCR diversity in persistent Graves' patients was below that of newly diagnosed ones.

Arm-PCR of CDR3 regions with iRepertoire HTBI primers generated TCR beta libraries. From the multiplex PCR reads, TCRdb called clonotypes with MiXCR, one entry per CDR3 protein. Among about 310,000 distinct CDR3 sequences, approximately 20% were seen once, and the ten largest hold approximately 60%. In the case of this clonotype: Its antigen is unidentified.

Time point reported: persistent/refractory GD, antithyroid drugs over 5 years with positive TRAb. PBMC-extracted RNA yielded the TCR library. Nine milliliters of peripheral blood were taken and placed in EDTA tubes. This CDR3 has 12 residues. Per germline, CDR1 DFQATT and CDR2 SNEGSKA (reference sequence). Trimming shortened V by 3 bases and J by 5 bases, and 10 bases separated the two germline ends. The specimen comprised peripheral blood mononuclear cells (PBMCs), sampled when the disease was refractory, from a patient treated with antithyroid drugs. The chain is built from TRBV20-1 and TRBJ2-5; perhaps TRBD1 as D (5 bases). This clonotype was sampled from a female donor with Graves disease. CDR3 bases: TGCAGTGCTAGCTGGGGCAGGGAGACCCAGTACTTC. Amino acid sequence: CSASWGRETQYF.